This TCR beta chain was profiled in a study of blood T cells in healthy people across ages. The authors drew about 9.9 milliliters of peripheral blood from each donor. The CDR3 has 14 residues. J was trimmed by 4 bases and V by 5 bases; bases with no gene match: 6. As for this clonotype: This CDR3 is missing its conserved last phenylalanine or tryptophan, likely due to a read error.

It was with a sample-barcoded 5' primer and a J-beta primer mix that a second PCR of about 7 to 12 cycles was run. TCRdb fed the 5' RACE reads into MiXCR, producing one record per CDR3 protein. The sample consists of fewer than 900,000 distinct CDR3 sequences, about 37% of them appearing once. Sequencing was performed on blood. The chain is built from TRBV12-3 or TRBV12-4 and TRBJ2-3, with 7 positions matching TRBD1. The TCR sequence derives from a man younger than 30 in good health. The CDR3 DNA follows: TGTGCCAGCAGTCAAACTACAGGGGCAGATACGCAGTATTCT. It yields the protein CASSQTTGADTQYS.